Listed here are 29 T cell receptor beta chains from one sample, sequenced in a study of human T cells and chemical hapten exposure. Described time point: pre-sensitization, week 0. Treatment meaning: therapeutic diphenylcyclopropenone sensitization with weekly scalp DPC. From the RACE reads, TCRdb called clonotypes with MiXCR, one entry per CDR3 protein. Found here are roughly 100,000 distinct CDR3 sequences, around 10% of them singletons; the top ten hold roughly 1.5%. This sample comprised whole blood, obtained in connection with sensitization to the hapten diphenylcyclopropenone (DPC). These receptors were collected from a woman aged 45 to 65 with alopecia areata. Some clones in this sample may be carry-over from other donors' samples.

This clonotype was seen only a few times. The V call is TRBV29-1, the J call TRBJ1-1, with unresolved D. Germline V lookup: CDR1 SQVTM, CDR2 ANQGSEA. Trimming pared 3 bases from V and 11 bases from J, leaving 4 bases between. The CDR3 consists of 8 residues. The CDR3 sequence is CSVDRAFF. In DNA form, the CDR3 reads TGCAGCGTTGATAGGGCTTTCTTT.

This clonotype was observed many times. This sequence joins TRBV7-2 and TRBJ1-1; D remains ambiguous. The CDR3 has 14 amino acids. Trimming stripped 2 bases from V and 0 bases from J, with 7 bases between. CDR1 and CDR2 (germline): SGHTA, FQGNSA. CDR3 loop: CASSLHSMNTEAFF. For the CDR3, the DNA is TGTGCCAGCAGCTTACACAGCATGAACACTGAAGCTTTCTTT.

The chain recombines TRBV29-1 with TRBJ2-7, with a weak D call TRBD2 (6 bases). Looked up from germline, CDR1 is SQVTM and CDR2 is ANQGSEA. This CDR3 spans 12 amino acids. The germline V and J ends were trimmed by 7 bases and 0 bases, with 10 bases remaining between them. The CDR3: CSGGDFSYEQYF. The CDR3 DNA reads TGCAGCGGGGGGGATTTCTCCTACGAGCAGTACTTC.

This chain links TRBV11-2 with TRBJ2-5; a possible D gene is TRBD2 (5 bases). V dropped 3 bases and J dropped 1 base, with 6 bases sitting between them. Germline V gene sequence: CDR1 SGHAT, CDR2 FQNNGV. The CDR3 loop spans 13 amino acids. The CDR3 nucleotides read TGTGCCAGCAGCTTTACTAGCCAAGAGACCCAGTACTTC. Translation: CASSFTSQETQYF.

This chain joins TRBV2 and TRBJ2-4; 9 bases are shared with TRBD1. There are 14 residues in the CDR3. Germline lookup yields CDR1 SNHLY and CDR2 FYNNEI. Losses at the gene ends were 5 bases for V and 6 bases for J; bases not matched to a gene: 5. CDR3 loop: CASSLEQGANIQYF. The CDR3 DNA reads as TGTGCCAGCAGTTTGGAACAGGGGGCAAACATTCAGTACTTC.

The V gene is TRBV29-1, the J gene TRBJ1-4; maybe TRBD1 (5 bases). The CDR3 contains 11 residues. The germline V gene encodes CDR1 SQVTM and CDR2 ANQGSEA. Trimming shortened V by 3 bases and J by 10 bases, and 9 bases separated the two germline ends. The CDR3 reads CSVDREGKLFF. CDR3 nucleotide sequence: TGCAGCGTTGACAGGGAGGGAAAACTGTTTTTT.

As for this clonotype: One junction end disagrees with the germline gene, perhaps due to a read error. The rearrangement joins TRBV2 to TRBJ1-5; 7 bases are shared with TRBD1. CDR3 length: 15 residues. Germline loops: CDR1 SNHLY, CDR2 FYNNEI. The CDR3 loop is CASSQHEVGGQPHHF. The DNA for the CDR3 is TGTGCCAGCAGCCAACACGAAGTCGGGGGACAGCCCCATCATTTT.

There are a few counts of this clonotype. CDR3 sequence: CATSEGAADYGYTF. In DNA, the CDR3 is TGTGCCACCAGTGAGGGGGCCGCGGACTATGGCTACACCTTC. The rearrangement links TRBV24-1 to TRBJ1-2, with D maybe TRBD1 (6 bases). V was clipped by 4 bases and J by 3 bases, with 11 bases between them. The CDR3 extends over 14 amino acids. Germline CDR1 reads KGHDR; CDR2 reads SFDVKD.

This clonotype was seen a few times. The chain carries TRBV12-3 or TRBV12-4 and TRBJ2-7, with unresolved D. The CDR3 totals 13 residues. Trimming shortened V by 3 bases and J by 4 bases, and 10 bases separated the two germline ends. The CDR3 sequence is CASSFGQVYEQYF. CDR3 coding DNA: TGTGCCAGCAGTTTCGGCCAGGTATACGAGCAGTACTTC.

CDR3 sequence reads: CASSARILNTEAFF. The CDR3 DNA is TGTGCCAGCAGTGCCAGGATCTTGAACACTGAAGCTTTCTTT. The genes are TRBV6-1 and TRBJ1-1; no clear D gene. This CDR3 contains 14 residues. Germline CDR1 MNHNS, CDR2 SASEGT. The V gene lost 4 bases and the J gene lost 0 bases, with 9 bases spanning the gap.

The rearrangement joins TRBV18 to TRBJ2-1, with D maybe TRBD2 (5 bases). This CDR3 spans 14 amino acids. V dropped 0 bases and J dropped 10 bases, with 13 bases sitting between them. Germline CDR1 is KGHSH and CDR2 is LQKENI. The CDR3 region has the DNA TGTGCCAGCTCACCACCGTCGGGGTTGGAGGAGCAGTTCTTC. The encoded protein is CASSPPSGLEEQFF. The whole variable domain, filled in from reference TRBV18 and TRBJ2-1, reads NAGVMQNPRHLVRRRGQEARLRCSPMKGHSHVYWYRQLPEEGLKFMVYLQKENIIDESGMPKERFSAEFPKEGPSILRIQQVVRGDSAAYFCASSPPSGLEEQFFGPGTRLTVL.

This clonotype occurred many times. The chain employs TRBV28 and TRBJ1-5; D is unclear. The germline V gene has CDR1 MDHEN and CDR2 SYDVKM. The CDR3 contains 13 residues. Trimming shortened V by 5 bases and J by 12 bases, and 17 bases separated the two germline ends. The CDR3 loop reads CASSEFVGSRQHF. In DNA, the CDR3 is TGTGCCAGCAGTGAATTTGTAGGCAGCCGCCAGCATTTT.

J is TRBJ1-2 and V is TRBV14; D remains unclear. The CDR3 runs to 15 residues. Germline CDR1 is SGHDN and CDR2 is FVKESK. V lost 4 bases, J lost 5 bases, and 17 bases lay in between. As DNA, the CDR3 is TGTGCCAGCAGCCCGGGATATTTCGGCCCTTATGGCTACACCTTC. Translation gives CASSPGYFGPYGYTF.

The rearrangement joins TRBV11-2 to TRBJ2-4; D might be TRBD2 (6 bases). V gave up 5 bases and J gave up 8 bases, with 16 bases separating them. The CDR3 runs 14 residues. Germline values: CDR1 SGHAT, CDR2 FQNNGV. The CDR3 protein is CASSPASGRDIQYF. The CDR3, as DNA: TGTGCCAGCAGCCCAGCGAGCGGGCGGGACATTCAGTACTTC. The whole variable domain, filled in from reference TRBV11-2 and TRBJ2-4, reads EAGVAQSPRYKIIEKRQSVAFWCNPISGHATLYWYQQILGQGPKLLIQFQNNGVVDDSQLPKDRFSAERLKGVDSTLKIQPAKLEDSAVYLCASSPASGRDIQYFGAGTRLSVL.

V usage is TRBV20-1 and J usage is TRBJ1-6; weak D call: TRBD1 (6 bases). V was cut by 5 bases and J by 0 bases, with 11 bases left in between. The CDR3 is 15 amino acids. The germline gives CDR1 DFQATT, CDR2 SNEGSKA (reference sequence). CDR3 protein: CSAGEQGSYNSPLHF. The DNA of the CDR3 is TGCAGTGCTGGGGAACAGGGCTCCTATAATTCACCCCTCCACTTT.

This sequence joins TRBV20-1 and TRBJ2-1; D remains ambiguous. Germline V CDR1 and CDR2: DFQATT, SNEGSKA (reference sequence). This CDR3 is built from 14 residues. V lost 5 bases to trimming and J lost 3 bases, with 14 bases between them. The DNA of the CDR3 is TGCAGTGCTGGCGGAACTAACCACTACAATGAGCAGTTCTTC. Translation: CSAGGTNHYNEQFF.

DNA for the CDR3: TGTGCCAGCATCCCGGGGGTCCCCCGCAATGAGCAGTTCTTC. The encoded protein is CASIPGVPRNEQFF. This chain links TRBV6-1 with TRBJ2-1; a weak D match, TRBD2 (6 bases). V lost 7 bases and J lost 6, with 16 bases in between. CDR3 size: 14 residues. Germline values: CDR1 MNHNS, CDR2 SASEGT.

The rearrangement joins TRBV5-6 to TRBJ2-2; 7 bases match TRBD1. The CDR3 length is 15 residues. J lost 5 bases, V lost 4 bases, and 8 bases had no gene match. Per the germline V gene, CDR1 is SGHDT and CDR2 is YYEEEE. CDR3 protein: CASSLGGAVTGELFF. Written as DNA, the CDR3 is TGTGCCAGCAGCCTAGGGGGCGCGGTGACCGGGGAGCTGTTTTTT.

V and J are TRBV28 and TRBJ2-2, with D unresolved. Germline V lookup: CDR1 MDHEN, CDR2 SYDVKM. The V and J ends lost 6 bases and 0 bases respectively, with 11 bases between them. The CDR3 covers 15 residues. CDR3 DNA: TGTGCCAGCAGCCTGACACGTGCGAACACCGGGGAGCTGTTTTTT. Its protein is CASSLTRANTGELFF.

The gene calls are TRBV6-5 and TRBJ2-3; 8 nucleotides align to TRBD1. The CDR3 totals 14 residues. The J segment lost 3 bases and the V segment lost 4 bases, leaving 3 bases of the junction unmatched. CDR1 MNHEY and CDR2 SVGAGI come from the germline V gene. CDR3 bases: TGTGCCAGCAGTTGGACAGGGTTAACAGATACGCAGTATTTT. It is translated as CASSWTGLTDTQYF.

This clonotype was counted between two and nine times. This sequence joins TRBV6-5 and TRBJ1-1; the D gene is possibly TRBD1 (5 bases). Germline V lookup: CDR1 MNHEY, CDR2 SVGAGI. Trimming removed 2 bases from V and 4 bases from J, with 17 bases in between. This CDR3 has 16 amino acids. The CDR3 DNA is TGTGCCAGCAGTTACACAGGTCCGGTGGTGGGCACTGAAGCTTTCTTT. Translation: CASSYTGPVVGTEAFF.

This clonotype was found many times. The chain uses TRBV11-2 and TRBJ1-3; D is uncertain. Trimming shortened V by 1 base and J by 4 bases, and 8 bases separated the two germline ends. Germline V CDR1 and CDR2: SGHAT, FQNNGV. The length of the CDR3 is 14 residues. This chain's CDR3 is CASSLVSRGNTIYF. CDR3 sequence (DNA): TGTGCCAGCAGCTTAGTTAGTCGGGGAAACACCATATATTTT.

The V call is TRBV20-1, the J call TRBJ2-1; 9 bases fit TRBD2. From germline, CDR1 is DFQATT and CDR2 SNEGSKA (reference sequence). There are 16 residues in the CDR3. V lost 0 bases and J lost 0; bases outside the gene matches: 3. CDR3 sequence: CSARDPSGNSYNEQFF. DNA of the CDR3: TGCAGTGCTAGAGATCCTAGCGGGAACTCCTACAATGAGCAGTTCTTC.

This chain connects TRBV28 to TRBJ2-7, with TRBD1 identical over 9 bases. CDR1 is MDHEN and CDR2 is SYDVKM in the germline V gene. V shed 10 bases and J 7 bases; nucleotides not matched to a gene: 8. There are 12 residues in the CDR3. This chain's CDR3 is CATTQGAREQYF. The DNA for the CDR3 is TGTGCCACAACACAGGGGGCGAGAGAGCAGTACTTC.

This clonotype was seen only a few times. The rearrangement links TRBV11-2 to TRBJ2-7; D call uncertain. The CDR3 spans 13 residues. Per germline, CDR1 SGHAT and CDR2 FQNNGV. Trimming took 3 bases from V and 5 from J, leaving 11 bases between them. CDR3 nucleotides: TGTGCCAGCAGCTTCCGGAAGGTAGACGAGCAGTACTTC. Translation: CASSFRKVDEQYF.

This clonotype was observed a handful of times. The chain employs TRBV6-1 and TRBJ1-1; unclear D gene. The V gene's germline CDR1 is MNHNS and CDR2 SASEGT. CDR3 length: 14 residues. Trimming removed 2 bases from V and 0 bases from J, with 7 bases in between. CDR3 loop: CASSERGVNTEAFF. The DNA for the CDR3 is TGTGCCAGCAGTGAACGGGGTGTGAACACTGAAGCTTTCTTT.

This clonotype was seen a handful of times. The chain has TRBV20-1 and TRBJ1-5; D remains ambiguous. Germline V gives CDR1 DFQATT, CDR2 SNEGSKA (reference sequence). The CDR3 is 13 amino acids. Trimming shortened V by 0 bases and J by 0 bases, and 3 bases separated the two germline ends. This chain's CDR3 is CSARENSNQPQHF. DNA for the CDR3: TGCAGTGCTAGAGAGAATAGCAATCAGCCCCAGCATTTT.

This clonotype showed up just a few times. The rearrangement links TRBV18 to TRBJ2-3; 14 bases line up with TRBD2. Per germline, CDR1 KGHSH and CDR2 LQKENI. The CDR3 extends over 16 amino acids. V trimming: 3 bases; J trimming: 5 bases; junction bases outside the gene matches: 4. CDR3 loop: CASSPGLAGVGDTQYF. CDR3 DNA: TGTGCCAGCTCACCGGGACTAGCGGGAGTCGGAGATACGCAGTATTTT. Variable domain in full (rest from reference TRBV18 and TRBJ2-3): NAGVMQNPRHLVRRRGQEARLRCSPMKGHSHVYWYRQLPEEGLKFMVYLQKENIIDESGMPKERFSAEFPKEGPSILRIQQVVRGDSAAYFCASSPGLAGVGDTQYFGPGTRLTVL.

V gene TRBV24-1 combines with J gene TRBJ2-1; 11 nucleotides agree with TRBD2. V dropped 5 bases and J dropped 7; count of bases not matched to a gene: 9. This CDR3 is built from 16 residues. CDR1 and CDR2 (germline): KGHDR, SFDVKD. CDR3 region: CATSGIAGGLKNEQFF. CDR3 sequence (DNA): TGTGCCACCAGTGGGATAGCGGGGGGGCTGAAAAATGAGCAGTTCTTC.